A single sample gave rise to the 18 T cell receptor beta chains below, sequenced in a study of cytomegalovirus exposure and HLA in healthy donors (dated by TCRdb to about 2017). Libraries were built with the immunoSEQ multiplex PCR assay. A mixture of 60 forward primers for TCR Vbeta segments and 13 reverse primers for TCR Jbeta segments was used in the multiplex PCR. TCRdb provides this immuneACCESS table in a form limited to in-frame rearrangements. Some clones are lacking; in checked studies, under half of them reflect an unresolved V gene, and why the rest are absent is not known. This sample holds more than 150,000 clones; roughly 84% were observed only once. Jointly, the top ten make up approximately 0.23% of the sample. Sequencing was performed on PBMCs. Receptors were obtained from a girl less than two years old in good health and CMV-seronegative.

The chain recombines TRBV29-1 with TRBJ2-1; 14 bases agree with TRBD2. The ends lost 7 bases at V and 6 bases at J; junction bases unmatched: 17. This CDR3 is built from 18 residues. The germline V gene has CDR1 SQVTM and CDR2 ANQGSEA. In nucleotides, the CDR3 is TGCAGCGCCCGGGACAGGGGGACTAGCGGGAGAATTAGCAATGAGCAGTTCTTC. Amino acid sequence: CSARDRGTSGRISNEQFF.

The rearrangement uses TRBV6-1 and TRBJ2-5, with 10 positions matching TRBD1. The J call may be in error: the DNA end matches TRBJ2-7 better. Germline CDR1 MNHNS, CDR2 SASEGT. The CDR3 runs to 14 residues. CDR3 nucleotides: TGTGCCAGCAGACGGGACAGGGGAACCTACGAGCAGTACTTC. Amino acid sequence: CASRRDRGTYEQYF.

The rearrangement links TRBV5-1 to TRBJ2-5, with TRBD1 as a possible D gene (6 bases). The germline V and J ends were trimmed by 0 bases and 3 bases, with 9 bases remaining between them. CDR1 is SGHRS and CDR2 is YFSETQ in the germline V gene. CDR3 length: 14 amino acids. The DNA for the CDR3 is TGCGCCAGCAGCTTGGGACAGGCCGAAGAGACCCAGTACTTC. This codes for CASSLGQAEETQYF.

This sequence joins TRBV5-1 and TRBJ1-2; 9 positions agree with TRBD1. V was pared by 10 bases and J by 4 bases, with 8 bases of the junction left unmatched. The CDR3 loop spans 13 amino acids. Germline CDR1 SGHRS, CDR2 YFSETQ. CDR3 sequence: CAHFRDRVYGYTF. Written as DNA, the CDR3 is TGCGCCCATTTTCGGGACAGGGTCTATGGCTACACCTTC.

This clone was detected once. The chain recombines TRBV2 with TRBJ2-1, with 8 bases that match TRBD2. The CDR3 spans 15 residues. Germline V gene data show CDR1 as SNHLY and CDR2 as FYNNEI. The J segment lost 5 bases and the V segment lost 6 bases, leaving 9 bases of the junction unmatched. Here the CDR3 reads CASRGGPGGDNEQFF. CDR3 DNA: TGTGCCAGCAGGGGGGGACCGGGGGGGGACAATGAGCAGTTCTTC.

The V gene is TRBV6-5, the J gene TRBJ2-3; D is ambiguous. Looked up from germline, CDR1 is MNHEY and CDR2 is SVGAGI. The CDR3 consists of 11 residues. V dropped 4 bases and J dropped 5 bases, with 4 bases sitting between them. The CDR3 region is CASSSGDTQYF. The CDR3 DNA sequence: TGTGCCAGCAGTTCGGGAGATACGCAGTATTTT.

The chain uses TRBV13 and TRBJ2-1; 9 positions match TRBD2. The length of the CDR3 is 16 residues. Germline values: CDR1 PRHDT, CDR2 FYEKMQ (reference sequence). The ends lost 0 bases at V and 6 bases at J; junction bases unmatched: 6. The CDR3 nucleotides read TGTGCCAGCAGCTTAGGGGCGGGGGGGCCTTCCAATGAGCAGTTCTTC. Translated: CASSLGAGGPSNEQFF.

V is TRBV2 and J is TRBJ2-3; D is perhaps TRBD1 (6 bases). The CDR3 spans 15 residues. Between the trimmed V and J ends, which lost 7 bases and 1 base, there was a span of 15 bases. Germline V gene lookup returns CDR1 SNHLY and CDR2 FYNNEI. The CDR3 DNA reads TGTGCCAGCATGTTCCAGGGGTCAGGCACAGATACGCAGTATTTT. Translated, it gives CASMFQGSGTDTQYF.

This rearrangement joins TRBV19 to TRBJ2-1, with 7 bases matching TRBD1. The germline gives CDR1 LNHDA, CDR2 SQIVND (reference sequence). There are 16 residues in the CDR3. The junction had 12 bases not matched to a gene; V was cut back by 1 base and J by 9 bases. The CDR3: CASSIGYRGVLVEQFF. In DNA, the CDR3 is TGTGCCAGTAGTATAGGTTACAGGGGAGTTTTGGTTGAGCAGTTCTTC.

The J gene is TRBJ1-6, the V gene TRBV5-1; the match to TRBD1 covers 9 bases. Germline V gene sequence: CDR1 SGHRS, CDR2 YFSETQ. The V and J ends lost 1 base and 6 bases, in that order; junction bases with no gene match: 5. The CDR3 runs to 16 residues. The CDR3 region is CASSLFTGQGNSPLHF. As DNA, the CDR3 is TGCGCCAGCAGCTTGTTTACGGGACAGGGTAATTCACCCCTCCACTTT.

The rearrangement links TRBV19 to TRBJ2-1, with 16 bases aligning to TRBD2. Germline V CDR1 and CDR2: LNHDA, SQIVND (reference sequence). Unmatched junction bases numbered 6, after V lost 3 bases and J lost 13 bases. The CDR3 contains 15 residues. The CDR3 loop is CASSMGLAGGPNQFF. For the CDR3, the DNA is TGTGCCAGTAGTATGGGACTAGCGGGGGGGCCGAATCAGTTCTTC.

The CDR3 region has the DNA TGTGCCAGCAGCTCCCCCTTGCAAGCCACTGAAGCTTTCTTT. This translates into CASSSPLQATEAFF. The chain is built from TRBV7-9 and TRBJ1-1; D not certain. Trimming shortened V by 4 bases and J by 4 bases, and 13 bases separated the two germline ends. CDR1 is SEHNR, CDR2 FQNEAQ, per germline (reference sequence). The length of the CDR3 is 14 residues.

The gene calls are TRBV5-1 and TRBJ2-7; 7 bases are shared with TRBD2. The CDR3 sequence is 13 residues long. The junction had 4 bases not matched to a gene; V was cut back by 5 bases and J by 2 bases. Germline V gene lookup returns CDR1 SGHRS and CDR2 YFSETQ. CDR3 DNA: TGCGCCAGCAGTCCAGCGGGGACCTACGAGCAGTACTTC. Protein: CASSPAGTYEQYF. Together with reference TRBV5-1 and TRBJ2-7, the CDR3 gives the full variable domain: KAGVTQTPRYLIKTRGQQVTLSCSPISGHRSVSWYQQTPGQGLQFLFEYFSETQRNKGNFPGRFSGRQFSNSRSEMNVSTLELGDSALYLCASSPAGTYEQYFGPGTRLTVT.

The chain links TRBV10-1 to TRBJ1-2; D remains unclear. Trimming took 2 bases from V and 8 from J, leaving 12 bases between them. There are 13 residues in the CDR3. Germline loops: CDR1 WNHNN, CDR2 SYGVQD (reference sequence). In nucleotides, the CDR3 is TGCGCCAGCAGTGAGAGGTGGGAGAGAGGCTACACCTTC. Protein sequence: CASSERWERGYTF.

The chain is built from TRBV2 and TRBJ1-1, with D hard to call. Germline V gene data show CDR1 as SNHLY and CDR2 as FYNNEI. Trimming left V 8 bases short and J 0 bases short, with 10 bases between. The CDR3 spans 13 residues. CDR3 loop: CASRGQVNTEAFF. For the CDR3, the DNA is TGTGCCAGCCGAGGGCAGGTGAACACTGAAGCTTTCTTT.

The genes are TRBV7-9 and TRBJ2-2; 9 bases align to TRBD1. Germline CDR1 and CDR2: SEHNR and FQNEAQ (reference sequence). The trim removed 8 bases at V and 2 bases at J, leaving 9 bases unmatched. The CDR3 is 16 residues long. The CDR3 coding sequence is TGTGCCAGCGGCACACAGGGGGCCAGCAACACCGGGGAGCTGTTTTTT. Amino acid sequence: CASGTQGASNTGELFF.

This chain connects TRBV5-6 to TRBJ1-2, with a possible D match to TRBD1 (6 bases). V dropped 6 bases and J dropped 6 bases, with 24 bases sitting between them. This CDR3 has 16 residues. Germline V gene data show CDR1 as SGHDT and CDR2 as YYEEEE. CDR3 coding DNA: TGTGCCAGCAACCGCTTCATACCCCGAAAGGGGGATGGCTACACCTTC. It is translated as CASNRFIPRKGDGYTF.

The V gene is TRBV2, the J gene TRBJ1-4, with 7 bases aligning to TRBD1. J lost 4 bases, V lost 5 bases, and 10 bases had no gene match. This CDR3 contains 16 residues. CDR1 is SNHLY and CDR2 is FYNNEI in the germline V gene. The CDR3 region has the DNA TGTGCCAGCAGTTATACCTCGGGACAGATTAATGAAAAACTGTTTTTT. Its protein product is CASSYTSGQINEKLFF. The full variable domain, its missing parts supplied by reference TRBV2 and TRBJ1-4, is EPEVTQTPSHQVTQMGQEVILRCVPISNHLYFYWYRQILGQKVEFLVSFYNNEISEKSEIFDDQFSVERPDGSNFTLKIRSTKLEDSAMYFCASSYTSGQINEKLFFGSGTQLSVL.